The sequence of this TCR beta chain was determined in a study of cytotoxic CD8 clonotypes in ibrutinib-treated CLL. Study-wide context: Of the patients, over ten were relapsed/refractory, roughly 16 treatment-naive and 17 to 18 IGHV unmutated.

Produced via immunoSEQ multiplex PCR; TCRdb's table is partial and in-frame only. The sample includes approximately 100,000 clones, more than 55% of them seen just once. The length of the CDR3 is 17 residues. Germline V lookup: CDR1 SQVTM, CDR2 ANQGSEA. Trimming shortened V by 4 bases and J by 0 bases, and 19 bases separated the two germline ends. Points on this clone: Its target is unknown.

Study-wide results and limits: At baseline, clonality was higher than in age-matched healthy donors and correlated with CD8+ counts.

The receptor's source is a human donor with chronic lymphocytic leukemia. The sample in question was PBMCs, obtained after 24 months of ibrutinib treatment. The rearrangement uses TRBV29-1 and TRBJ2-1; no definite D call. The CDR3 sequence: CSVVARRGSGSYNEQFF. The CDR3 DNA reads TGCAGCGTTGTTGCCCGACGCGGATCGGGCTCCTACAATGAGCAGTTCTTC.